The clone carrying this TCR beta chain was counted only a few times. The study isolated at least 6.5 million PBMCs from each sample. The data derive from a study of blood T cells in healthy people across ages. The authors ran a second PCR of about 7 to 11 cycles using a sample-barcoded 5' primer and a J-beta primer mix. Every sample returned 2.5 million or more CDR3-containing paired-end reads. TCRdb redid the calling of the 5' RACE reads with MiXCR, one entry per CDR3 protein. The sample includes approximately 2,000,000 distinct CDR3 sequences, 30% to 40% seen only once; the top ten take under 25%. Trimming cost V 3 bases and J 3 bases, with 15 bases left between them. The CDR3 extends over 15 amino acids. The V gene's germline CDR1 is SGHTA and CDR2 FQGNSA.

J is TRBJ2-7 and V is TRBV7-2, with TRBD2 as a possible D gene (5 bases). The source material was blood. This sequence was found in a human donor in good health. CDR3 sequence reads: CASSFRSAPGYEQYF. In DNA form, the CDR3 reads TGTGCCAGCAGCTTTCGTAGCGCCCCAGGCTACGAGCAGTACTTC.